This is a list of T cell receptor beta chains from one sample in a study of blood T cell repertoires in COVID-19. Data came from immunoSEQ multiplex PCR; TCRdb stores just in-frame clones and leaves some out. There are some 300,000 clones in the sample; more than 75% occur only once, and 2% to 2.5% lies in the top ten. The sequenced sample was PBMCs or T cells enriched from blood (not recorded which). Receptors were obtained from a woman aged 55-69 years in a cohort exposed to, infected with or recovered from COVID-19 (not recorded which). Each CDR3 is given with its conserved first and last residue. The D gene is left open where the match is weak. Expanded clones get a size class; other rows say once, few or many, or leave the size out.

v_call	d_call	j_call	clone_size	cdr3_aa	cdr3_nt
TRBV6-2/TRBV6-3	NA	TRBJ1-1	NA	CASSRRVGFTQSDTEAFF	TGTGCCAGCAGCCGCCGGGTTGGGTTTACCCAATCGGACACTGAAGCTTTCTTT
TRBV7-9	TRBD1	TRBJ2-3	NA	CASSYLRTGGPTDTQYF	TGTGCCAGCAGCTACCTTAGGACAGGGGGCCCCACAGATACGCAGTATTTT
TRBV7-3	TRBD2	TRBJ2-7	NA	CASSPSGGGSYEQYF	TGTGCCAGCAGCCCTAGCGGGGGCGGATCCTACGAGCAGTACTTC
TRBV2	NA	TRBJ1-1	NA	CASSEALQGPYTEAFF	TGTGCCAGCAGTGAAGCGCTTCAGGGTCCTTACACTGAAGCTTTCTTT
TRBV19	TRBD2	TRBJ2-1	few	CASSIRSAGVGNEQFF	TGTGCCAGTAGTATCCGTTCGGCGGGAGTGGGCAATGAGCAGTTCTTC
TRBV2	TRBD2	TRBJ2-1	NA	CASSPVRLANFF	TGTGCCAGCAGTCCCGTGCGACTAGCGAACTTCTTC
TRBV6-5	TRBD2	TRBJ2-7	NA	CASRRLAGEQYF	TGTGCCAGCAGGCGACTAGCGGGGGAGCAGTACTTC
TRBV28	NA	TRBJ2-1	NA	CASSLGGHYNEQFF	TGTGCCAGCAGTTTAGGGGGCCACTACAATGAGCAGTTCTTC
TRBV6-1	NA	TRBJ2-7	once	CASSEVGRTYEQYF	TGTGCCAGCAGTGAAGTGGGCAGAACCTACGAGCAGTACTTC
TRBV5-6	NA	TRBJ2-5	NA	CASSSLGQWETQYF	TGTGCCAGCAGCTCCCTTGGACAGTGGGAGACCCAGTACTTC
TRBV6-5	NA	TRBJ1-3	NA	CASSYSRDSGNTIYF	TGTGCCAGCAGTTACTCGCGGGACTCTGGAAACACCATATATTTT
TRBV7-3	NA	TRBJ2-1	NA	CASSSGLTSYNEQFF	TGTGCCAGCAGCTCCGGACTGACCTCCTACAATGAGCAGTTCTTC
TRBV18	NA	TRBJ1-1	NA	CASSSYTEAFF	TGTGCCAGCTCTTCGTACACTGAAGCTTTCTTT